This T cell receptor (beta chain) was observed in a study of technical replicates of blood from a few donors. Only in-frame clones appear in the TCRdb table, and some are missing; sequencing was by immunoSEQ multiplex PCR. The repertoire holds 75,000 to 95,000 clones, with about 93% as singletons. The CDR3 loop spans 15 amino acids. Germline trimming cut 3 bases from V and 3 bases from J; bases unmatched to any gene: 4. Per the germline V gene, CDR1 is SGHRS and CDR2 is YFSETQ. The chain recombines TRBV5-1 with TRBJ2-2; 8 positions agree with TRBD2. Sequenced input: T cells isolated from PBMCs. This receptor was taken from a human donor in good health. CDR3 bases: TGCGCCAGCAGCTGGGAACTAGCGGACACCGGGGAGCTGTTTTTT. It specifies CASSWELADTGELFF. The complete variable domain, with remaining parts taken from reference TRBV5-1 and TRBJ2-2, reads KAGVTQTPRYLIKTRGQQVTLSCSPISGHRSVSWYQQTPGQGLQFLFEYFSETQRNKGNFPGRFSGRQFSNSRSEMNVSTLELGDSALYLCASSWELADTGELFFGEGSRLTVL.